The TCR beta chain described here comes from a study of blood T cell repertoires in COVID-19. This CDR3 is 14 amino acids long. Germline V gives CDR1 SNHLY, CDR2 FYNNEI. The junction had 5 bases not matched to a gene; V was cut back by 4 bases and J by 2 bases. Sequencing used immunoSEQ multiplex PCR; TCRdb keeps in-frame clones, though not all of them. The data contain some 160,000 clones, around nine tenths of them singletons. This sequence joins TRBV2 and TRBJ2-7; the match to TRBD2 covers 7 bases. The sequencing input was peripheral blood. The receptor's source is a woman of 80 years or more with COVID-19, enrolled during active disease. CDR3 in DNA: TGTGCCAGCAGTGCCCAGCGGGGTCCCTACGAGCAGTACTTC. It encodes CASSAQRGPYEQYF. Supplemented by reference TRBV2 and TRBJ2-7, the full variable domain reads EPEVTQTPSHQVTQMGQEVILRCVPISNHLYFYWYRQILGQKVEFLVSFYNNEISEKSEIFDDQFSVERPDGSNFTLKIRSTKLEDSAMYFCASSAQRGPYEQYFGPGTRLTVT.